The source of this TCR beta chain is a study of cytomegalovirus exposure and HLA in healthy donors. Study outcomes and limitations: What was likely a sequencing artifact was a cluster of highly shared sequence variants. Cytomegalovirus association was assigned to more than 150 TCR beta chains.

PCR amplification relied on 60 Vbeta primers (plus 13 Jbeta primers). Original methodology: A follow-up analysis tallied around 76 million unique TCR beta chains, roughly 11 million shared. Produced via immunoSEQ multiplex PCR; TCRdb's table is partial and in-frame only. D and trimming come from the DNA, and the V and J calls and clone size come from that table. The table lists around 97,000 clones, around 67% of them singletons, with less than 3.5% in the top ten. This clone was seen only a few times. Its specificity is not known. At one end, the junction sequence differs from germline, possibly due to a read error. The CDR3 runs to 15 residues. Germline CDR1 is WSHSY and CDR2 is SAAADI.

The origin of this receptor is a woman in her forties or fifties in good health and CMV-seronegative. The chain carries TRBV10-2 and TRBJ2-2; 8 nucleotides line up with TRBD2. The specimen was PBMCs. DNA of the CDR3: TGCGCCAGCTCGAGGACTAGCCAGAACCCCGGGGAGCTGTTTTTT. Its translation: CASSRTSQNPGELFF.